The sequence of this T cell receptor beta chain was determined in a study of T cell changes during pregnancy in multiple sclerosis. CDR1 SQVTM and CDR2 ANQGSEA come from the germline V gene. The V and J ends lost 1 base and 7 bases respectively, with 17 bases between them. The CDR3 extends over 14 amino acids. Here immunoSEQ multiplex PCR was the method, and the copy in TCRdb shows in-frame clones only, minus some. The table records 50,000 to 70,000 clones, 75% to 95% of them present only once. This TCR derives from a female donor in good health, enrolled as a control in a pregnancy study. The sequenced sample was peripheral blood, obtained in the third trimester of pregnancy. The rearrangement uses TRBV29-1 and TRBJ2-7, with D hard to call. The DNA of the CDR3 is TGCAGCGTTGAAGTTTCGGCCTCGGGTGGGGAGCAGTACTTC. Its protein product is CSVEVSASGGEQYF.